Reported below is one T cell receptor (beta chain). This sample is part of a study of blood T cell repertoires in COVID-19. Sequencing used immunoSEQ multiplex PCR; TCRdb keeps in-frame clones, though not all of them. The sample lists 280,000 or so clones, around 90% seen once, with roughly 9% in the top ten. CDR3 length: 17 amino acids. Germline V gene sequence: CDR1 SGHRS, CDR2 YFSETQ. Germline trimming cut 0 bases from V and 4 bases from J; bases unmatched to any gene: 11. This chain joins TRBV5-1 and TRBJ2-5, with 8 bases lining up with TRBD2. The receptor's source is a man younger than 35 with active or convalescent COVID-19. The sample consisted of peripheral blood. The CDR3 DNA is TGCGCCAGCAGCTTGGATGTCGGGGGGGCCTATGGAGAGACCCAGTACTTC. Amino acid sequence: CASSLDVGGAYGETQYF.